Presented here are 27 T cell receptor beta chains from one specimen sequenced in a study of OX40 agonist ivuxolimab in advanced cancers. The data were produced by immunoSEQ multiplex PCR, yet TCRdb's version contains in-frame clones alone and is incomplete. This table holds more than 85,000 clones, about four fifths found once. The sample was CD4+ or CD8+ T cells sorted from blood, taken in a trial of the OX40 agonist ivuxolimab. These receptors were taken from an adult with an advanced solid tumor such as melanoma, head and neck, liver or kidney cancer.

The chain combines TRBV5-1 with TRBJ1-1; TRBD1 is a possible D gene (5 bases). CDR3 length equals 15 residues. V was trimmed by 2 bases and J by 3 bases, leaving 14 bases between them. Germline CDR1 is SGHRS and CDR2 is YFSETQ. The CDR3 DNA reads as TGCGCCAGCAGCTTCTTGGGGCGAGGGTACACTGAAGCTTTCTTT. Amino acids: CASSFLGRGYTEAFF.

This clone was seen only a few times. The chain has TRBV29-1 and TRBJ2-1, with D possibly TRBD2 on 5 matching bases. CDR3 length: 11 residues. V gave up 3 bases and J gave up 5 bases, with 5 bases separating them. Germline V gene sequence: CDR1 SQVTM, CDR2 ANQGSEA. Here the CDR3 DNA reads TGCAGCGTTGAGCGGGACAATGAGCAGTTCTTC. Translation gives CSVERDNEQFF.

This chain joins TRBV6-6 and TRBJ2-1, with a possible D match to TRBD2 (5 bases). CDR3 length equals 13 residues. Germline V gene lookup returns CDR1 MNHNY and CDR2 SVGAGI (reference sequence). The V end was cut by 10 bases, the J end by 3 bases, with 13 bases between. The CDR3 DNA reads as TGTGCCACCCGGGGAATTTACTACAATGAGCAGTTCTTC. Residues: CATRGIYYNEQFF.

The chain combines TRBV28 with TRBJ1-1; possibly TRBD1 for D (5 bases). This CDR3 has 14 amino acids. Trimming shortened V by 6 bases and J by 11 bases, and 22 bases separated the two germline ends. Germline V lookup: CDR1 MDHEN, CDR2 SYDVKM. The CDR3 DNA is TGTGCCAGCAGGACAACCCCGGGGGGGACTATGGCTTTCTTT. This translates into CASRTTPGGTMAFF.

CDR3: CASSIDRYGIQYF. The CDR3 coding sequence is TGTGCCAGTAGTATAGATCGGTACGGCATTCAGTACTTC. This sequence joins TRBV19 and TRBJ2-4; D gene ambiguous. CDR3 length: 13 amino acids. Germline V CDR1 and CDR2: LNHDA, SQIVND (reference sequence). V lost 0 bases and J lost 9, with 9 bases in between.

The rearrangement joins TRBV21-1 to TRBJ2-2; TRBD2 reflects the table's D call only, with no check against the DNA. TRBV21-1 is reported as a pseudogene. CDR3 length equals 18 residues. The CDR3 coding sequence is TGTGCCAGCAGCAAAGCGCGCGCGGGGGCGGCCAGCACCGGGGAGCTGTTTTTT. The encoded protein is CASSKARAGAASTGELFF.

The chain employs TRBV4-2 and TRBJ2-1, with 8 bases fitting TRBD1. J lost 1 base, V lost 4 bases, and 9 bases had no gene match. Germline V gene lookup returns CDR1 LGHNA and CDR2 YNFKEQ. The CDR3 loop spans 17 amino acids. The CDR3 region is CASSPSTGGPSYNEQFF. The CDR3 coding sequence is TGTGCCAGCAGCCCTTCAACAGGGGGGCCTTCCTACAATGAGCAGTTCTTC.

The V and J genes are TRBV7-2 and TRBJ2-5, with TRBD2 matching 12 bases. Trimming at V came to 1 base and at J to 5 bases, leaving 8 bases not matched to a gene. The germline CDR1 and CDR2 sequences are SGHTA and FQGNSA. This CDR3 spans 17 amino acids. CDR3 region: CASSLGLAGGLGETQYF. CDR3 nucleotides: TGTGCCAGCAGCTTAGGGCTAGCGGGAGGGCTGGGGGAGACCCAGTACTTC.

V usage is TRBV6-5 and J usage is TRBJ1-1; no clear D. V was pared by 2 bases and J by 6 bases, with 13 bases between. Germline V gene data show CDR1 as MNHEY and CDR2 as SVGAGI. CDR3 length: 14 residues. CDR3 bases: TGTGCCAGCAGTTACGAACGGTGGGGTGCTGAAGCTTTCTTT. Translated: CASSYERWGAEAFF.

This clone was detected once. The chain couples TRBV27 to TRBJ1-1; 7 bases are shared with TRBD1. The trim removed 6 bases at V and 10 bases at J, leaving 8 bases unmatched. CDR1 is MNHEY, CDR2 SMNVEV, per germline (reference sequence). The CDR3 contains 12 residues. CDR3 in amino acids: CASSDTAGGAFF. The CDR3 nucleotides read TGTGCCAGCAGCGATACGGCAGGGGGAGCTTTCTTT.

V usage is TRBV5-1 and J usage is TRBJ2-3, with D perhaps matching TRBD1 (7 bases). The CDR3 is made up of 15 amino acids. CDR1 and CDR2 (germline): SGHRS, YFSETQ. Trimming removed 2 bases at V and 3 bases at J, with 13 bases between. The CDR3 DNA reads as TGCGCCAGCAGCTTCGGAGGGGGCGGGACAGATACGCAGTATTTT. Translating it yields CASSFGGGGTDTQYF.

In this sample, this clone turned up a few times. The chain has TRBV13 and TRBJ2-2; TRBD2 aligns across 10 bases. The CDR3 is 15 residues long. Trimming at V came to 4 bases and at J to 1 base, leaving 0 bases not matched to a gene. The germline V gene encodes CDR1 PRHDT and CDR2 FYEKMQ (reference sequence). CDR3 residues: CASSSSGRNTGELFF. DNA of the CDR3: TGTGCCAGCAGCTCTAGCGGGAGGAACACCGGGGAGCTGTTTTTT.

J is TRBJ1-2 and V is TRBV4-2; 8 bases map to TRBD1. Per germline, CDR1 LGHNA and CDR2 YNFKEQ. J lost 7 bases, V lost 4 bases, and 8 bases had no gene match. The length of the CDR3 is 14 residues. The CDR3 DNA reads TGTGCCAGCAGCCCATCAGGGGGCCGAGGTGGCTACACCTTC. It yields the protein CASSPSGGRGGYTF.

The chain carries TRBV6-5 and TRBJ2-1; 10 bases align to TRBD2. Trimming took 2 bases from V and 7 from J; bases not matched to a gene: 5. The CDR3 length is 15 residues. Germline V gene sequence: CDR1 MNHEY, CDR2 SVGAGI. The CDR3 region has the DNA TGTGCCAGCAGTTACGATGGTAGCGGGGGGAATGAGCAGTTCTTC. Residues: CASSYDGSGGNEQFF.

This rearrangement joins TRBV2 to TRBJ2-7; D is perhaps TRBD2 (7 bases). This CDR3 is built from 14 residues. V dropped 7 bases and J dropped 3 bases, with 16 bases sitting between them. In germline, CDR1 is SNHLY, CDR2 FYNNEI. The CDR3 protein is CASTGGGSGYEQYF. In nucleotides, the CDR3 is TGTGCCAGCACCGGGGGCGGGAGCGGCTACGAGCAGTACTTC. Supplemented by reference TRBV2 and TRBJ2-7, the full variable domain reads EPEVTQTPSHQVTQMGQEVILRCVPISNHLYFYWYRQILGQKVEFLVSFYNNEISEKSEIFDDQFSVERPDGSNFTLKIRSTKLEDSAMYFCASTGGGSGYEQYFGPGTRLTVT.

This clone was detected once. This sequence joins TRBV7-2 and TRBJ2-7; tentatively, D is TRBD1 or TRBD2 (5 bases each). This CDR3 has 11 residues. The germline V gene has CDR1 SGHTA and CDR2 FQGNSA. V was trimmed by 7 bases and J by 6 bases, leaving 10 bases between them. The CDR3 reads CASTSGGEQYF. The CDR3 DNA reads TGTGCCAGCACCAGTGGGGGCGAGCAGTACTTC. The variable domain in full, with the rest retrieved from reference TRBV7-2 and TRBJ2-7, is GAGVSQSPSNKVTEKGKDVELRCDPISGHTALYWYRQSLGQGLEFLIYFQGNSAPDKSGLPSDRFSAERTGGSVSTLTIQRTQQEDSAVYLCASTSGGEQYFGPGTRLTVT.

The chain carries TRBV28 and TRBJ2-4; D is uncertain. CDR1 and CDR2 from the germline V gene are MDHEN and SYDVKM. The CDR3 length is 11 residues. V gave up 4 bases and J gave up 5 bases, with 3 bases separating them. CDR3 bases: TGTGCCAGCAGTTGGCAAAACATTCAGTACTTC. The encoded protein is CASSWQNIQYF.

A single count supports this clone. J is TRBJ2-7 and V is TRBV6-1; no clear D. From germline, CDR1 is MNHNS and CDR2 SASEGT. The CDR3 runs to 14 residues. Trimming pared 6 bases from V and 0 bases from J, leaving 12 bases between. CDR3 in DNA: TGTGCCAGCAGCCGGGCCCGGAGCTCCTACGAGCAGTACTTC. This sequence encodes CASSRARSSYEQYF.

The V call is TRBV5-6, the J call TRBJ2-3; D assignment may be TRBD1 or TRBD2 (6 bases each). Trimming left V 1 base short and J 4 bases short, with 16 bases between. This CDR3 has 16 amino acids. The V gene's germline CDR1 is SGHDT and CDR2 YYEEEE. The CDR3 is CASSLYGGRVADTQYF. In DNA form, the CDR3 reads TGTGCCAGCAGCTTGTATGGGGGGCGGGTGGCAGATACGCAGTATTTT.

This sequence joins TRBV30 and TRBJ1-1; D is uncertain. V lost 0 bases to trimming and J lost 5 bases, with 10 bases between them. Germline loops: CDR1 GTSNPN, CDR2 SVGIG (reference sequence). The CDR3 covers 13 residues. The CDR3 bases are TGTGCCTGGAGTGTAAGGCAGGAGACTGAAGCTTTCTTT. Translated: CAWSVRQETEAFF. Filled out from reference TRBV30 and TRBJ1-1, the complete variable domain reads SQTIHQWPATLVQPVGSPLSLECTVEGTSNPNLYWYRQAAGRGLQLLFYSVGIGQISSEVPQNLSASRPQDRQFILSSKKLLLSDSGFYLCAWSVRQETEAFFGQGTRLTVV.

CDR3 amino acids: CASSYSTYEQYF. The CDR3 nucleotides are TGTGCCAGCAGTTACTCGACTTACGAGCAGTACTTC. This chain links TRBV6-5 with TRBJ2-7; D uncertain. Per germline, CDR1 MNHEY and CDR2 SVGAGI. The CDR3 runs 12 residues. The V gene lost 0 bases and the J gene lost 4 bases, with 4 bases spanning the gap.

The V and J genes are TRBV2 and TRBJ2-7; 11 bases match TRBD2. The CDR3 is made up of 22 amino acids. Germline V gene data show CDR1 as SNHLY and CDR2 as FYNNEI. The V gene end was trimmed by 0 bases and the J gene end by 4 bases; junction bases not matched to a gene: 23. The CDR3 region has the DNA TGTGCCAGCAGTGAAGCGCTGTCGACGGGGAAGAGGTTTAGCGGGAGGGAATACGAGCAGTACTTC. Translated: CASSEALSTGKRFSGREYEQYF.

The chain combines TRBV11-2 with TRBJ2-1; TRBD2 matches 7 bases. J lost 7 bases, V lost 5 bases, and 11 bases had no gene match. Germline V gene lookup returns CDR1 SGHAT and CDR2 FQNNGV. The CDR3 totals 15 residues. In nucleotides, the CDR3 is TGTGCCAGCAGCATAGTGGTTCTAGCGGAAAATGAGCAGTTCTTC. This encodes CASSIVVLAENEQFF.

The chain recombines TRBV5-6 with TRBJ1-1; possible D gene TRBD1, 6 bases. Germline assignment: CDR1 SGHDT and CDR2 YYEEEE. With 5 bases removed from V and 1 base from J, the gap between germline ends came to 15 bases. The CDR3 contains 15 residues. The CDR3 is CASRRTGGSNTEAFF. The CDR3, as DNA: TGTGCCAGCAGACGGACGGGGGGCTCGAACACTGAAGCTTTCTTT.

This chain uses TRBV5-1 with TRBJ1-1, with D possibly TRBD1 on 6 matching bases. Trimming took 1 base from V and 4 from J, leaving 8 bases between them. Per the germline V gene, CDR1 is SGHRS and CDR2 is YFSETQ. CDR3 length equals 13 residues. Here the CDR3 reads CASSLRQATEAFF. Written as DNA, the CDR3 is TGCGCCAGCAGCTTGCGACAGGCCACTGAAGCTTTCTTT.

The chain carries TRBV15 and TRBJ1-4, with 7 positions matching TRBD1. CDR1 LNHNV and CDR2 YYDKDF come from the germline V gene (reference sequence). V shed 4 bases, J shed 14 bases, and the junction held 19 bases outside the gene matches. The CDR3 totals 16 residues. The DNA of the CDR3 is TGTGCCACCAGCAAGACAGGGAGCCTCGCCACCACAGGTCTGTTTTTT. Translation gives CATSKTGSLATTGLFF.

V gene TRBV19 combines with J gene TRBJ2-1, with 14 bases fitting TRBD2. CDR1 and CDR2 from the germline V gene are LNHDA and SQIVND (reference sequence). V shed 6 bases, J shed 8 bases, and the junction held 3 bases outside the gene matches. The CDR3 sequence is 14 residues long. CDR3 loop: CASSGLAGGYEQFF. In DNA, the CDR3 is TGTGCCAGTAGCGGACTAGCGGGAGGTTATGAGCAGTTCTTC.